What follows are 22 T cell receptor beta chains derived from one specimen sequenced in a study of blood T cells in healthy people across ages. Using a J-beta primer mix together with a sample-barcoded 5' primer, a second PCR was run for roughly 6 to 11 cycles. Each CDR3 protein gets one entry after TCRdb re-called the 5' RACE reads with MiXCR. The table includes hundreds of thousands of distinct CDR3 sequences, 49% detected once. The material sequenced was blood. The source is a woman in her sixties or seventies in good health.

CDR3 DNA sequence: TGTGCCACCAGTGATTTCTGGGGGGACAATGAGCAGTACTTC. Translation: CATSDFWGDNEQYF. The chain recombines TRBV24-1 with TRBJ2-7; D is tentatively TRBD1 or TRBD2 (6 bases each). Trimming cost V 1 base and J 7 bases, with 13 bases left between them. CDR3 length: 14 residues. Germline assignment: CDR1 KGHDR and CDR2 SFDVKD.

This clonotype was observed a handful of times. The chain recombines TRBV7-2 with TRBJ2-7, with a possible D match to TRBD1 (5 bases). The CDR3 has 13 residues. Germline CDR1 reads SGHTA; CDR2 reads FQGNSA. V lost 5 bases and J lost 4, with 12 bases in between. DNA of the CDR3: TGTGCCAGCAGCGTAGGGGCCGGGTACGAGCAGTACTTC. Its translation is CASSVGAGYEQYF. Complete variable domain (other parts from reference TRBV7-2 and TRBJ2-7): GAGVSQSPSNKVTEKGKDVELRCDPISGHTALYWYRQSLGQGLEFLIYFQGNSAPDKSGLPSDRFSAERTGGSVSTLTIQRTQQEDSAVYLCASSVGAGYEQYFGPGTRLTVT.

This chain joins TRBV6-2 or TRBV6-3 and TRBJ2-7, with D tentatively TRBD1 (5 bases). The CDR3 length is 13 residues. V was trimmed by 7 bases and J by 0 bases, leaving 10 bases between them. From germline, CDR1 is MNHEY and CDR2 SVGEGT. CDR3 in amino acids: CASKGAISYEQYF. The CDR3 DNA sequence: TGTGCCAGCAAAGGGGCGATCTCCTACGAGCAGTACTTC.

This clonotype has just a few counts. This rearrangement joins TRBV5-6 to TRBJ1-1; D uncertain. The germline gives CDR1 SGHDT, CDR2 YYEEEE. Trimming pared 4 bases from V and 1 base from J, leaving 14 bases between. This CDR3 is built from 15 residues. DNA for the CDR3: TGTGCCAGCAGCCGAGGGTACGGCCGGAACACTGAAGCTTTCTTT. Translation gives CASSRGYGRNTEAFF.

The chain is built from TRBV5-6 and TRBJ2-2; no clear D. Germline CDR1 reads SGHDT; CDR2 reads YYEEEE. Trimming cost V 1 base and J 5 bases, with 3 bases left between them. The CDR3 has 12 residues. For the CDR3, the DNA is TGTGCCAGCAGCTTGCCTACCGGGGAGCTGTTTTTT. Protein: CASSLPTGELFF.

The genes are TRBV10-3 and TRBJ1-1; D not certain. The V end was cut by 6 bases, the J end by 1 base, with 15 bases between. Germline V gene sequence: CDR1 ENHRY, CDR2 SYGVKD. The CDR3 spans 15 residues. As DNA, the CDR3 is TGTGCCATCAGCCTCAGAATAGGAGCGAACACTGAAGCTTTCTTT. It specifies CAISLRIGANTEAFF.

This rearrangement joins TRBV4-2 to TRBJ1-1, with TRBD1 as a possible D gene (6 bases). Per the germline V gene, CDR1 is LGHNA and CDR2 is YNFKEQ. V was pared by 3 bases and J by 3 bases, with 14 bases between. This CDR3 contains 15 residues. CDR3 nucleotides: TGTGCCAGCAGCCACGGGGGGCGCGTGGACACTGAAGCTTTCTTT. The encoded protein is CASSHGGRVDTEAFF.

CDR3 residues: CSVEASGYEQFF. In nucleotides, the CDR3 is TGCAGCGTTGAAGCTTCAGGGTATGAGCAGTTCTTC. The chain is built from TRBV29-1 and TRBJ2-1, with D perhaps matching TRBD1 (5 bases). V lost 1 base, J lost 8 bases, and 9 bases lay in between. The CDR3 spans 12 residues. Germline V gene lookup returns CDR1 SQVTM and CDR2 ANQGSEA.

This clonotype showed up many times. The rearrangement uses TRBV2 and TRBJ2-7; TRBD2 matches at 12 bases. The CDR3 is 14 residues long. In germline, CDR1 is SNHLY, CDR2 FYNNEI. V trimming: 5 bases; J trimming: 5 bases; junction bases outside the gene matches: 4. DNA of the CDR3: TGTGCCAGCAGTTCGACTAGCGGGAGTAACGAGCAGTACTTC. Residues: CASSSTSGSNEQYF.

This chain links TRBV5-1 with TRBJ2-7; the D call may be TRBD1 or TRBD2 (5 bases each). Germline V CDR1 and CDR2: SGHRS, YFSETQ. This CDR3 has 14 amino acids. The V gene lost 4 bases and the J gene lost 3 bases, with 14 bases spanning the gap. CDR3 amino acids: CASSVGVTVYEQYF. Written as DNA, the CDR3 is TGCGCCAGCAGCGTGGGGGTGACAGTCTACGAGCAGTACTTC.

Many counts were recorded for this clonotype. The chain recombines TRBV7-2 with TRBJ2-1, with D tentatively TRBD2 (5 bases). The CDR3 spans 15 residues. The germline V and J ends were trimmed by 7 bases and 0 bases, with 13 bases remaining between them. Per germline, CDR1 SGHTA and CDR2 FQGNSA. The CDR3 loop reads CASTWVGSSYNEQFF. Here the CDR3 DNA reads TGTGCCAGCACCTGGGTAGGGAGCTCCTACAATGAGCAGTTCTTC.

On this clonotype: The junction differs from germline at one of its ends, possibly a read error. V and J are TRBV7-9 and TRBJ1-3; 7 nucleotides align to TRBD1. Germline lookup yields CDR1 SEHNR and CDR2 FQNEAQ (reference sequence). The CDR3 consists of 15 residues. The CDR3: CASSERQGSGDTIYF. For the CDR3, the DNA is TGTGCCAGCAGCGAACGACAGGGCTCTGGAGACACCATATATTTT.

The rearrangement joins TRBV6-6 to TRBJ2-7; D unresolved. Per germline, CDR1 MNHNY and CDR2 SVGAGI (reference sequence). The CDR3 contains 14 residues. The germline V and J ends were trimmed by 8 bases and 2 bases, with 16 bases remaining between them. CDR3 loop: CASSSHQNPYEQYF. In nucleotides, the CDR3 is TGTGCCAGCTCGTCGCACCAAAACCCCTACGAGCAGTACTTC.

At least ten counts were recorded for this clonotype. The chain is built from TRBV20-1 and TRBJ1-1; 7 nucleotides line up with TRBD1. The V gene end was trimmed by 3 bases and the J gene end by 7 bases; junction bases not matched to a gene: 11. The CDR3 has 14 residues. Per germline, CDR1 DFQATT and CDR2 SNEGSKA (reference sequence). This chain's CDR3 is CSASPTGRLYEAFF. The CDR3 DNA reads TGCAGTGCTAGTCCGACAGGGAGGTTGTATGAAGCTTTCTTT.

This chain connects TRBV9 to TRBJ1-6; 7 bases agree with TRBD1. This CDR3 is built from 15 residues. V gave up 3 bases and J gave up 7 bases; unmatched junction bases: 7. Germline V gene sequence: CDR1 SGDLS, CDR2 YYNGEE. The CDR3 region is CASSDRTGGNSPLHF. DNA of the CDR3: TGTGCCAGCAGCGATCGGACAGGCGGAAATTCACCCCTCCACTTT.

The chain combines TRBV7-8 with TRBJ1-2; TRBD1 is a possible D gene (5 bases). CDR3 length equals 13 residues. In germline, CDR1 is SGHVS, CDR2 FQNEAQ. The V and J ends lost 6 bases and 8 bases respectively, with 16 bases between them. The CDR3 region is CASRPSGASGYTF. CDR3 sequence (DNA): TGTGCCAGCAGACCCAGCGGGGCAAGCGGCTACACCTTC.

The V and J genes are TRBV20-1 and TRBJ2-1, with 12 positions matching TRBD2. The CDR3 runs 17 residues. Trimming cost V 0 bases and J 7 bases; bases outside gene matches: 10. Germline CDR1 DFQATT, CDR2 SNEGSKA (reference sequence). CDR3 nucleotides: TGCAGTGCTAGAGATCCGCTAGCGGGAGGGATGGGAAATGAGCAGTTCTTC. Protein product: CSARDPLAGGMGNEQFF.

This sequence joins TRBV7-2 and TRBJ2-1; 10 bases line up with TRBD2. The ends lost 5 bases at V and 5 bases at J; junction bases unmatched: 6. Per germline, CDR1 SGHTA and CDR2 FQGNSA. There are 15 residues in the CDR3. In DNA, the CDR3 is TGTGCCAGCAGCCAACTAGCGGGGCTGAACAATGAGCAGTTCTTC. Amino acids: CASSQLAGLNNEQFF.

This clonotype came up many times. The chain joins TRBV7-2 to TRBJ2-7; D might be TRBD1 (6 bases). V was clipped by 3 bases and J by 1 base, with 10 bases between them. Germline V gene lookup returns CDR1 SGHTA and CDR2 FQGNSA. The CDR3 consists of 14 residues. The CDR3 region is CASSFVRGSYEQYF. The CDR3 DNA follows: TGTGCCAGCAGCTTTGTTAGGGGGTCCTACGAGCAGTACTTC.

The rearrangement uses TRBV27 and TRBJ2-1, with 7 bases aligning to TRBD2. Germline V lookup: CDR1 MNHEY, CDR2 SMNVEV (reference sequence). This CDR3 comprises 14 residues. The V segment lost 2 bases and the J segment 7 bases; nucleotides outside the gene matches: 5. The CDR3 sequence is CASSLGLGINEQFF. DNA for the CDR3: TGTGCCAGCAGTTTAGGACTAGGGATTAATGAGCAGTTCTTC.

This clonotype was recorded a few times. The rearrangement joins TRBV7-3 to TRBJ2-3; D is perhaps TRBD2 (5 bases). The CDR3 is 16 amino acids. In germline, CDR1 is SGHTA, CDR2 FQGTGA. V shed 0 bases and J shed 0 bases, with 10 bases lying between them. DNA for the CDR3: TGTGCCAGCAGCTTAACGGTCGGGGATAGCACAGATACGCAGTATTTT. It translates to CASSLTVGDSTDTQYF.

This clonotype was counted a few times. The rearrangement uses TRBV11-1 and TRBJ2-1, with 11 bases lining up with TRBD2. CDR3 length equals 15 residues. CDR1 and CDR2 from the germline V gene are SGHAT and FQDESV (reference sequence). V was pared by 1 base and J by 9 bases, with 5 bases of the junction left unmatched. The CDR3 sequence: CASSLELAGDGEQFF. DNA for the CDR3: TGTGCCAGCAGCTTAGAACTAGCGGGAGACGGTGAGCAGTTCTTC.